This paragraph reports one T cell receptor beta chain. The target of this receptor is not known. There are no base qualities to consult, and no much larger clone falls within one base. The library was built by means of PCR. TCRdb names Illumina HiSeq 2500 as the instrument used. Molecular barcoding was employed in the preparation of TCR libraries, with unique molecular identifiers being used to normalize TCRbeta repertoire quantification. TCRdb passed the public sequencing reads through fastp at Q25 and MiXCR, retaining productive beta sequences. Each entry is one CDR3 protein sequence, shown with its most common DNA and genes. This sample has about 250,000 distinct CDR3 sequences in its table, and roughly a quarter of those were observed once. The ten largest clones capture 4.8% of the sample. This record comes from a study of T-cell reconstitution after alpha-beta-depleted transplantation in children (dated by TCRdb to 2016 to 2018). Regarding the study in general: Using TCR repertoire profiling, the study followed T-cell immune reconstitution in a quantitative way in children after TCRalphabeta/CD19-depleted allogeneic hematopoietic cell transplantation.

Overall study outcomes, separate from this receptor: In some patients, the high TCRbeta diversity seen at day 60 was put down to recipient T cells and intrathymic progenitors that had survived conditioning. Hyperexpanded clone frequencies declined over subsequent months; after one year, T-cell counts and TCRbeta diversity were mostly attributed to newly produced T cells. Apparently early alphabetaT-cell count recovery about two months after transplant reportedly relied on only several hundred rapidly expanded clones derived from non-depleted graft cells.

Taken with the paper, the label for treatment or condition translates to: allogeneic hematopoietic cell transplantation with graft depleted of TCRalphabeta T cells and CD19 B cells. The transplant recipients were children given TCRalphabeta/CD19-depleted allogeneic hematopoietic cell grafts. This receptor was obtained from a female patient younger than 10 who had a stem cell transplant for congenital amegakaryocytic thrombocytopenia, so the T cells may come from the graft donor. The sequencing used PBMCs, mostly from graft donor cells, collected 360 days after TCRalphabeta/CD19-depleted stem cell transplant.

The DNA sequence reads TGTGCCAGCACCCTGCATGCGACTAGCGGCACAGATACGCAGTATTTT. Its translation reads: CASTLHATSGTDTQYF. The V gene is TRBV3-1 and the J gene is TRBJ2-3; 8 central nucleotides agree with TRBD2. The CDR3 starts with the cysteine, ends with the phenylalanine, and has 16 residues. Only the CDR3 region is kept as DNA, spanning 48 bases read in frame from base 1. Ends trimmed: V by 7 bases, J by 1 base; bases unmatched to a gene: 10. The germline V gene (reference sequence) supplies CDR1 LGHDT and CDR2 YNNKEL.